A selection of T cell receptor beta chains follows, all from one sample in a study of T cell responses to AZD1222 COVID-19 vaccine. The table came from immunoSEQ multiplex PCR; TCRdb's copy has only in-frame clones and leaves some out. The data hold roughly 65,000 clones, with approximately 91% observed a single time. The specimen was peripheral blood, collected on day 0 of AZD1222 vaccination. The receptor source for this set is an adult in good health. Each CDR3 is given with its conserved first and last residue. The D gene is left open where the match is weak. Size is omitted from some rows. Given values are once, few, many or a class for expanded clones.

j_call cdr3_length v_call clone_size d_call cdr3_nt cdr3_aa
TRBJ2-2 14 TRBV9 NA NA TGTGCCAGCAGCCCCCAACAGGTCACCGGGGAGCTGTTTTTT CASSPQQVTGELFF
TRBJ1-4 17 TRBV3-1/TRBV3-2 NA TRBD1 TGTGCCAGCAGCCAAGGCCCGGGACAGGGTCGGGGTGAAAAACTGTTTTTT CASSQGPGQGRGEKLFF
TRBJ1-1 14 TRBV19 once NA TGTGCCAGTAGTAAGTCAACTGCGAACACTGAAGCTTTCTTT CASSKSTANTEAFF
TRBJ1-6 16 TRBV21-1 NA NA TGTGCCAGCAGCAAGGGCAGGGGGGAGGATAATTCACCCCTCCACTTT CASSKGRGEDNSPLHF
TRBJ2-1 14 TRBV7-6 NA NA TGTGCCAGCAGCTTAGATAGTGGGCTGGATGAGCAGTTCTTC CASSLDSGLDEQFF
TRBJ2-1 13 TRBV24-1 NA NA TGTGCCACCAGTGACCCGACAGGCCGCTTGGAGTTCTTC CATSDPTGRLEFF
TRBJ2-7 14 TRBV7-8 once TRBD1 TGTGCCAGCAGTCTCGGGCTGGACAGGGCCGAGCAGTACTTC CASSLGLDRAEQYF
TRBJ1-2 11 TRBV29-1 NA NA TGCAGCGTTCGTTGGGGGCCTGGCTACACCTTC CSVRWGPGYTF
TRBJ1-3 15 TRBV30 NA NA TGTGCCTGGAGTGTAGGGCGGACACCGGGAAACACCATATATTTT CAWSVGRTPGNTIYF
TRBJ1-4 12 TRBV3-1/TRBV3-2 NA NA TGTGCCAGCAGCTTTACTATCGATGAACTGTTTTTT CASSFTIDELFF
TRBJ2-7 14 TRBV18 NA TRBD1 TGTGCCAGCTCAAGTAGGACAGGCCCCTACGAGCAGTACTTC CASSSRTGPYEQYF
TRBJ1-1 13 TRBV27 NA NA TGTGCCAGCAGTTTTAAGGGGTACACTGAAGCTTTCTTT CASSFKGYTEAFF
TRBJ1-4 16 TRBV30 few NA TGTGCCTGGAGTGTTACCAGACGGAGAGATTATGAAAAACTGTTTTTT CAWSVTRRRDYEKLFF
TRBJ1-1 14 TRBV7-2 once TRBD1 TGTGCCAGCAGCTGGGACAGCTCAAACACTGAAGCTTTCTTT CASSWDSSNTEAFF
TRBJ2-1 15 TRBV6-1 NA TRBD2 TGTGCCAGCAGTGAAGGGACTAGCGGGAGCAATGAGCAGTTCTTC CASSEGTSGSNEQFF
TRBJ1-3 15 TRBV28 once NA TGTGCCAGCAGTTTAGAGACCTACTCTGGAAACACCATATATTTT CASSLETYSGNTIYF
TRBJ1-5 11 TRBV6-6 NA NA TGTGCCAGCAGTATTAATCAGCCCCAGCATTTT CASSINQPQHF
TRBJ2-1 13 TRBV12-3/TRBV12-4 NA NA TGTGCCAGCAGTCACTTAAACTACAATGAGCAGTTCTTC CASSHLNYNEQFF
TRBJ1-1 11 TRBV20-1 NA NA TGCAGTGCTAGAAGGATGATTGAAGCTTTCTTT CSARRMIEAFF
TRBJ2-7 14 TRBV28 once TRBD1 TGTGCCAGCAGTTTATCCGGGACAGTCTACGAGCAGTACTTC CASSLSGTVYEQYF
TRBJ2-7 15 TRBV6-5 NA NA TGTGCCAGCAGTTACCAAGGGTCGGGCTCCTACGAGCAGTACTTC CASSYQGSGSYEQYF
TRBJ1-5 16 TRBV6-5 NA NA TGTGCCAGCAGTTACTCTGCAATTAGTGGCAATCAGCCCCAGCATTTT CASSYSAISGNQPQHF
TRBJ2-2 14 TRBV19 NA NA TGTGCCAGTAGTAGGGGCCCCAACACCGGGGAGCTGTTTTTT CASSRGPNTGELFF
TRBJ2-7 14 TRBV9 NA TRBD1 TGTGCCAGCAGCGTAACAGGGGACCCTTACGAGCAGTACTTC CASSVTGDPYEQYF
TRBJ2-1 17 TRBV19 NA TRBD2 TGTGCCAGTAGTATAGGGGCGGGAGGGCCCAACTACAATGAGCAGTTCTTC CASSIGAGGPNYNEQFF
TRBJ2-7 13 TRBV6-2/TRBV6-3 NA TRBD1 TGTGCCAGCCGCCCAGGGGGTATGTACGAGCAGTACTTC CASRPGGMYEQYF
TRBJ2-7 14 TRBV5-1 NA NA TGCGCCAGCAGCTTGCCTCCGGGATCCTACGAGCAGTACTTC CASSLPPGSYEQYF
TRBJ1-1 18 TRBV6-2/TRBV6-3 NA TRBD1 TGTGCCAGCAGTTACTTACCCCGGGACAGGGACCGGAACACTGAAGCTTTCTTT CASSYLPRDRDRNTEAFF
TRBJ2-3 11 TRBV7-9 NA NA TGTGCCAGCAGCCCGACAGATACGCAGTATTTT CASSPTDTQYF
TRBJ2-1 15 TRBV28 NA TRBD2 TGTGCCAGCATATCTAGCGGGAGCTCCTACAATGAGCAGTTCTTC CASISSGSSYNEQFF